The 18 T cell receptor beta chains given below trace back to one sample, sequenced in a study of blood T cells in healthy people across ages. Through a sample-barcoded 5' primer and a J-beta primer mix, a second PCR was run for roughly 6 to 12 cycles. Each CDR3 protein is one row after TCRdb ran MiXCR on the 5' RACE reads. The sample lists fewer than 900,000 distinct CDR3 sequences; 49% were seen once. What was sequenced was blood. These receptors all stem from a woman in her sixties or seventies in good health.

A remark on this clonotype: Its ends do not fully match the called genes, so a read error is possible. V usage is TRBV20-1 and J usage is TRBJ2-7; the D is unclear. This CDR3 comprises 18 residues. Per the germline V gene, CDR1 is DFQATT and CDR2 is SNEGSKA (reference sequence). The CDR3 DNA reads as TGCAGTGCTAGAGATACTTTTTCGGCTAGTCTCCCCTCCCACGAGCAGTACTTC. Translated, it gives CSARDTFSASLPSHEQYF.

This clonotype came up once. The V and J genes are TRBV19 and TRBJ2-7; no reliable D call. V lost 2 bases and J 0 bases, leaving 8 bases between the germline ends. The CDR3 sequence is 14 residues long. Germline V gene data show CDR1 as LNHDA and CDR2 as SQIVND (reference sequence). CDR3 sequence: CASSISGNSYEQYF. DNA of the CDR3: TGTGCCAGTAGTATATCCGGCAACTCCTACGAGCAGTACTTC. The full variable domain, in which reference TRBV19 and TRBJ2-7 provide the parts outside the CDR3, is DGGITQSPKYLFRKEGQNVTLSCEQNLNHDAMYWYRQDPGQGLRLIYYSQIVNDFQKGDIAEGYSVSREKKESFPLTVTSAQKNPTAFYLCASSISGNSYEQYFGPGTRLTVT.

This clonotype was observed a single time. V usage is TRBV20-1 and J usage is TRBJ2-7; TRBD2 matches 7 bases. This CDR3 contains 15 residues. The germline gives CDR1 DFQATT, CDR2 SNEGSKA (reference sequence). The J segment lost 1 base and the V segment lost 3 bases, leaving 9 bases of the junction unmatched. Written as DNA, the CDR3 is TGCAGTGCTAGTCAGAGGCGGGAGTATTCCTACGAGCAGTACTTC. Translating gives CSASQRREYSYEQYF.

The table lists this clonotype with a few counts. The chain employs TRBV10-3 and TRBJ2-1, with TRBD2 identical over 11 bases. The V gene's germline CDR1 is ENHRY and CDR2 SYGVKD. V shed 10 bases, J shed 5 bases, and the junction held 10 bases outside the gene matches. The CDR3 extends over 15 amino acids. The CDR3 sequence: CATLVGTSGHNEQFF. CDR3 nucleotides: TGTGCCACTCTAGTAGGGACTAGCGGACACAATGAGCAGTTCTTC.

The chain joins TRBV7-9 to TRBJ1-2, with a weak D call TRBD1 (5 bases). CDR3 length: 15 residues. V lost 5 bases and J lost 4, with 17 bases in between. Germline V CDR1 and CDR2: SEHNR, FQNEAQ (reference sequence). CDR3 residues: CASSSEPGVGYGYTF. CDR3 nucleotide sequence: TGTGCCAGCAGCAGTGAACCGGGGGTCGGCTATGGCTACACCTTC.

This clonotype was observed once. V is TRBV20-1 and J is TRBJ2-1; possibly TRBD1 or TRBD2 for D (5 bases each). Trimming took 7 bases from V and 4 from J, leaving 17 bases between them. Germline CDR1 and CDR2: DFQATT and SNEGSKA (reference sequence). The CDR3 is 14 residues long. CDR3 sequence reads: CSVTSGAEYNEQFF. The DNA of the CDR3 is TGCAGTGTGACCTCCGGGGCGGAATACAATGAGCAGTTCTTC.

The V call is TRBV20-1, the J call TRBJ2-7; D ambiguous. This CDR3 region has 13 residues. Trimming removed 3 bases at V and 2 bases at J, with 11 bases between. Germline assignment: CDR1 DFQATT and CDR2 SNEGSKA (reference sequence). CDR3 amino acids: CSASPLAPYEQYF. Written as DNA, the CDR3 is TGCAGTGCTAGTCCGCTGGCCCCCTACGAGCAGTACTTC.

This clonotype was recorded a few times. The V gene is TRBV10-3, the J gene TRBJ2-7, with TRBD2 as a possible D gene (6 bases). The CDR3 extends over 13 amino acids. Germline assignment: CDR1 ENHRY and CDR2 SYGVKD. V dropped 7 bases and J dropped 4 bases, with 14 bases sitting between them. The CDR3 DNA reads as TGTGCCATCAATAGGGAGGCGGCTTACGAGCAGTACTTC. This gives the protein CAINREAAYEQYF.

V usage is TRBV3-1 and J usage is TRBJ2-3; a possible D gene is TRBD2 (5 bases). V shed 0 bases and J shed 0 bases, with 16 bases lying between them. This CDR3 region has 18 residues. Germline CDR1 and CDR2: LGHDT and YNNKEL (reference sequence). CDR3 coding DNA: TGTGCCAGCAGCCAAGAAACCAGCGGAAGCGCTAGCACAGATACGCAGTATTTT. It translates to CASSQETSGSASTDTQYF.

V gene TRBV7-9 combines with J gene TRBJ2-7; D unclear. Germline lookup yields CDR1 SEHNR and CDR2 FQNEAQ (reference sequence). The germline V and J ends were trimmed by 2 bases and 4 bases, with 15 bases remaining between them. The CDR3 is 15 amino acids. DNA for the CDR3: TGTGCCAGCAGCTTACAAAGGGCAGGAAGATACGAGCAGTACTTC. It codes for CASSLQRAGRYEQYF.

The chain is built from TRBV9 and TRBJ2-1; D is possibly TRBD1 (5 bases). V lost 1 base and J lost 1, with 12 bases in between. Germline values: CDR1 SGDLS, CDR2 YYNGEE. This CDR3 is built from 16 residues. The CDR3 loop is CASSVQGSRSYNEQFF. In nucleotides, the CDR3 is TGTGCCAGCAGCGTACAGGGTAGTCGGTCCTACAATGAGCAGTTCTTC.

This clonotype has ten or more counts. The V gene is TRBV29-1, the J gene TRBJ2-7; D is ambiguous. From germline, CDR1 is SQVTM and CDR2 ANQGSEA. The CDR3 runs to 12 residues. Between the trimmed V and J ends, which lost 0 bases and 3 bases, there was a span of 6 bases. The CDR3 region is CSVEEAGYEQYF. CDR3 bases: TGCAGCGTTGAAGAGGCAGGCTACGAGCAGTACTTC.

In its sample, this clonotype was seen a few times. The V gene is TRBV10-3, the J gene TRBJ2-7; either TRBD1 or TRBD2 may supply D (5 bases each). The CDR3 has 14 residues. Germline V lookup: CDR1 ENHRY, CDR2 SYGVKD. V lost 8 bases, J lost 0 bases, and 14 bases lay in between. The CDR3 DNA follows: TGTGCCATCCGAGGGGTACCGAGCTCCTACGAGCAGTACTTC. It codes for CAIRGVPSSYEQYF.

This clonotype was picked up one time. The rearrangement links TRBV27 to TRBJ1-1; a possible D gene is TRBD1 (6 bases). Germline V gives CDR1 MNHEY, CDR2 SMNVEV (reference sequence). Trimming removed 2 bases from V and 7 bases from J, with 11 bases in between. This CDR3 is built from 13 residues. DNA for the CDR3: TGTGCCAGCAGTTTAGAGGGGGGGTTTGAAGCTTTCTTT. It translates to CASSLEGGFEAFF.

About this clonotype itself: One junction end does not reproduce the germline sequence, and a read error may be involved. The chain is built from TRBV6-2 or TRBV6-3 and TRBJ2-7; the match to TRBD2 covers 7 bases. The CDR3 consists of 18 residues. Per germline, CDR1 MNHEY and CDR2 SVGEGT. CDR3 DNA: TGTGCCGGCAGTTACTCGGAGGGGACTAAAATCCCCTCCTACGAGCAGTACTTC. Translation: CAGSYSEGTKIPSYEQYF.

The gene calls are TRBV12-3 or TRBV12-4 and TRBJ1-2; TRBD1 agrees at 12 bases. V shed 7 bases and J 5 bases; nucleotides not matched to a gene: 5. The CDR3 spans 14 residues. The CDR3 DNA follows: TGTGCCAGCACCCTGGGACAGGGGGCGTATGGCTACACCTTC. Its protein product is CASTLGQGAYGYTF.

In this sample, this clonotype turned up a few times. V usage is TRBV7-2 and J usage is TRBJ2-7; D remains unclear. The CDR3 has 15 residues. V lost 2 bases to trimming and J lost 0 bases, with 11 bases between them. CDR1 SGHTA and CDR2 FQGNSA come from the germline V gene. CDR3 sequence reads: CASSLRRDSSYEQYF. The CDR3 coding sequence is TGTGCCAGCAGCTTAAGACGAGATAGCTCCTACGAGCAGTACTTC.

The CDR3 is CASSQAGGPLFETQYF. In DNA form, the CDR3 reads TGTGCCAGCAGCCAAGCGGGAGGGCCTTTGTTCGAGACCCAGTACTTC. This chain joins TRBV3-1 and TRBJ2-7; TRBD2 agrees at 8 bases. The J call is uncertain, as TRBJ2-5 better fits the DNA end. The CDR3 loop spans 16 amino acids. CDR1 and CDR2 (germline): LGHDT, YNNKEL (reference sequence).